The clone carrying this TCR beta chain has only one observation. This CDR3 is 15 amino acids long. Germline V gene sequence: CDR1 SGHTA, CDR2 FQGNSA. V was shortened by 1 base and J by 6 bases, with 16 bases between the two germline ends. This specimen comes from a study of blood T cell repertoires in COVID-19. Across the study: PBMCs, B-cell-depleted T cells, or T cells were the source of the cDNA or gDNA that made up the material.

The protocol was immunoSEQ multiplex PCR, while the TCRdb copy is restricted to in-frame clones and leaves out a portion. The sample records about 35,000 clones, roughly 78% being singletons. The sample taken for sequencing was peripheral blood. The rearrangement uses TRBV7-2 and TRBJ2-7, with D possibly TRBD2 on 5 matching bases. The TCR was taken from a woman in her 70s with acute or convalescent COVID-19. CDR3: CASSLEFSGNGEQYF. The CDR3 nucleotides read TGTGCCAGCAGCTTAGAGTTTTCCGGGAACGGCGAGCAGTACTTC.